Following are 27 T cell receptor beta chains from one sample sequenced in a study of blood T cell repertoires in COVID-19. Sequenced by immunoSEQ multiplex PCR; TCRdb stores in-frame clones only, minus some. The sample yields some 180,000 clones, around 90% seen once. Specimen: peripheral blood. These TCRs come from a middle-aged man with acute or convalescent COVID-19.

The J gene is TRBJ2-7, the V gene TRBV25-1; the match to TRBD1 covers 9 bases. J gave up 6 bases and V 5 bases, and 11 bases lay outside the gene matches. The length of the CDR3 is 15 residues. Per germline, CDR1 MGHDK and CDR2 SYGVNS. CDR3: CASSPAGTGFLEQYF. As DNA, the CDR3 is TGTGCCAGCAGTCCCGCCGGGACAGGGTTTCTCGAGCAGTACTTC.

This chain uses TRBV7-3 with TRBJ2-1, with D hard to call. V was shortened by 3 bases and J by 9 bases, with 9 bases between the two germline ends. Germline V gene lookup returns CDR1 SGHTA and CDR2 FQGTGA. This CDR3 comprises 12 residues. This chain's CDR3 is CASSFLRSEQFF. The CDR3 DNA reads as TGTGCCAGCAGCTTCTTGAGGAGTGAGCAGTTCTTC.

The chain is built from TRBV29-1 and TRBJ2-3, with a possible D match to TRBD1 (5 bases). Trimming pared 3 bases from V and 3 bases from J, leaving 13 bases between. CDR1 is SQVTM and CDR2 is ANQGSEA in the germline V gene. This CDR3 is built from 14 residues. The CDR3 nucleotides read TGCAGCGTTGATCAAGGGGCAAGGACAGATACGCAGTATTTT. Its protein product is CSVDQGARTDTQYF.

V gene TRBV29-1 combines with J gene TRBJ2-1; D gene ambiguous. The CDR3 is 11 residues long. Germline V gene sequence: CDR1 SQVTM, CDR2 ANQGSEA. Between the trimmed V and J ends, which lost 6 bases and 3 bases, there was a span of 6 bases. The CDR3: CSVSIYNEQFF. DNA for the CDR3: TGCAGCGTGTCAATCTACAATGAGCAGTTCTTC.

Only one count was recorded for this clone. This chain joins TRBV5-1 and TRBJ2-1; 7 bases match TRBD1. CDR1 and CDR2 from the germline V gene are SGHRS and YFSETQ. This CDR3 has 15 amino acids. The V and J ends lost 2 bases and 7 bases, in that order; junction bases with no gene match: 9. The DNA for the CDR3 is TGCGCCAGCAGCTTCAAAGACAGGGAGAGGAATGAGCAGTTCTTC. Amino acids: CASSFKDRERNEQFF.

This chain connects TRBV28 to TRBJ2-7; D is undetermined. Between the trimmed V and J ends, which lost 5 bases and 0 bases, there was a span of 11 bases. Germline V CDR1 and CDR2: MDHEN, SYDVKM. The CDR3 has 14 amino acids. The CDR3 protein is CASSPYRSSYEQYV. The CDR3 nucleotides read TGTGCCAGCAGTCCTTACCGGAGCTCCTACGAGCAGTACGTC.

The chain carries TRBV2 and TRBJ1-3; D not resolved. The germline V gene encodes CDR1 SNHLY and CDR2 FYNNEI. The CDR3 is 13 amino acids. V was clipped by 4 bases and J by 6 bases, with 10 bases between them. The CDR3 spells CASSVQTINTIYF. For the CDR3, the DNA is TGTGCCAGCAGTGTCCAGACAATAAACACCATATATTTT.

This sequence joins TRBV14 and TRBJ2-2; TRBD1 is a possible D gene (5 bases). The V and J ends lost 3 bases and 7 bases respectively, with 12 bases between them. This CDR3 comprises 14 residues. Germline CDR1 is SGHDN and CDR2 is FVKESK. CDR3 residues: CASSHSGFRGELFF. The CDR3 DNA sequence: TGTGCCAGCAGCCATTCAGGGTTTCGCGGGGAGCTGTTTTTT.

This chain uses TRBV5-6 with TRBJ1-6; weak D call: TRBD1 (6 bases). Germline loops: CDR1 SGHDT, CDR2 YYEEEE. This CDR3 has 18 amino acids. V shed 6 bases and J shed 1 base, with 20 bases lying between them. The CDR3 reads CASTVKGHIRSYNSPLHF. As DNA, the CDR3 is TGTGCCAGCACCGTTAAGGGACATATAAGATCCTATAATTCACCCCTCCACTTT.

This chain joins TRBV19 and TRBJ1-4; TRBD1 is a possible D gene (5 bases). Trimming shortened V by 5 bases and J by 2 bases, and 9 bases separated the two germline ends. Per the germline V gene, CDR1 is LNHDA and CDR2 is SQIVND (reference sequence). The CDR3 extends over 14 amino acids. The CDR3 nucleotides read TGTGCCAGTAGTCCCGGGGGGACTAATGAAAAACTGTTTTTT. Encoded protein: CASSPGGTNEKLFF.

The genes are TRBV7-2 and TRBJ2-5; the D gene is possibly TRBD2 (6 bases). This CDR3 spans 16 amino acids. Trimming cost V 1 base and J 5 bases, with 17 bases left between them. Germline CDR1 is SGHTA and CDR2 is FQGNSA. Here the CDR3 reads CASSLGDRGNWETQYF. Written as DNA, the CDR3 is TGTGCCAGCAGCTTAGGAGATCGGGGGAATTGGGAGACCCAGTACTTC.

The count of this clone is one. This chain links TRBV6-5 with TRBJ1-2; D ambiguous. The CDR3 length is 14 residues. Germline lookup yields CDR1 MNHEY and CDR2 SVGAGI. The V end lost 5 bases, the J end lost 0 bases, and 10 bases lay between the germline ends. CDR3 in DNA: TGTGCCAGCAGTCTCCAGGCGACTAACTATGGCTACACCTTC. This encodes CASSLQATNYGYTF.

The V call is TRBV19, the J call TRBJ2-2, with 10 bases aligning to TRBD1. V shed 8 bases, J shed 5 bases, and the junction held 5 bases outside the gene matches. In germline, CDR1 is LNHDA, CDR2 SQIVND (reference sequence). There are 14 residues in the CDR3. The CDR3 coding sequence is TGTGCCAGTTCGCGGGGACAGGGGACCGGGGAGCTGTTTTTT. It codes for CASSRGQGTGELFF.

The count of this clone is one. V and J are TRBV2 and TRBJ2-1, with no clear D. V dropped 7 bases and J dropped 3 bases, with 10 bases sitting between them. The CDR3 runs to 13 residues. Germline CDR1 SNHLY, CDR2 FYNNEI. The CDR3 bases are TGTGCCAGCACCTTGGCAAACTACAATGAGCAGTTCTTC. Its translation: CASTLANYNEQFF. Based on the CDR3 plus reference TRBV2 and TRBJ2-1, the full variable domain is EPEVTQTPSHQVTQMGQEVILRCVPISNHLYFYWYRQILGQKVEFLVSFYNNEISEKSEIFDDQFSVERPDGSNFTLKIRSTKLEDSAMYFCASTLANYNEQFFGPGTRLTVL.

The chain couples TRBV3-1 (or the pseudogene TRBV3-2) to TRBJ2-2, with TRBD2 as a possible D gene (7 bases). V shed 2 bases and J shed 5 bases, with 12 bases lying between them. Germline-derived CDR1 and CDR2 are LGHDT and YNNKEL (reference sequence). This CDR3 is built from 15 residues. CDR3 in DNA: TGTGCCAGCAGCCAAAGGGGGGGGAAAACCGGGGAGCTGTTTTTT. It translates to CASSQRGGKTGELFF.

The chain is built from TRBV6-5 and TRBJ2-5, with TRBD1 identical over 10 bases. Unmatched junction bases numbered 3, after V lost 6 bases and J lost 2 bases. Per the germline V gene, CDR1 is MNHEY and CDR2 is SVGAGI. This CDR3 comprises 14 residues. The CDR3 here is CASSLDRGQETQYF. The CDR3, as DNA: TGTGCCAGCAGCTTGGACAGGGGGCAAGAGACCCAGTACTTC.

The chain recombines TRBV28 with TRBJ2-1; 11 nucleotides match TRBD2. Germline V gives CDR1 MDHEN, CDR2 SYDVKM. Trimming cost V 4 bases and J 4 bases; bases outside gene matches: 6. This CDR3 is 16 amino acids long. For the CDR3, the DNA is TGTGCCAGCAGTTCCCCTGGACTAGCGGGTTACAATGAGCAGTTCTTC. This sequence encodes CASSSPGLAGYNEQFF. The full variable domain, its missing parts supplied by reference TRBV28 and TRBJ2-1, is DVKVTQSSRYLVKRTGEKVFLECVQDMDHENMFWYRQDPGLGLRLIYFSYDVKMKEKGDIPEGYSVSREKKERFSLILESASTNQTSMYLCASSSPGLAGYNEQFFGPGTRLTVL.

The V gene is TRBV10-3, the J gene TRBJ2-2; TRBD1 might be the D (5 bases). Germline V CDR1 and CDR2: ENHRY, SYGVKD. Trimming cost V 3 bases and J 5 bases, with 13 bases left between them. The CDR3 is made up of 15 amino acids. The CDR3 protein is CAISESSGQTGELFF. The CDR3 DNA is TGTGCCATCAGTGAATCTAGTGGACAAACCGGGGAGCTGTTTTTT.

The chain recombines TRBV10-2 with TRBJ2-3, with D unclear. V lost 8 bases, J lost 6 bases, and 6 bases lay in between. This CDR3 is 10 amino acids long. Germline V gene sequence: CDR1 WSHSY, CDR2 SAAADI. Here the CDR3 reads CASLWDTQYF. Written as DNA, the CDR3 is TGCGCCAGCCTATGGGATACGCAGTATTTT.

The CDR3 is CASGTMDSFNQPQHF. As DNA, the CDR3 is TGTGCCAGCGGCACGATGGACAGTTTCAATCAGCCCCAGCATTTT. The J gene is TRBJ1-5, the V gene TRBV27, with a tentative D call TRBD1 (6 bases). There are 15 residues in the CDR3. The V end lost 8 bases, the J end lost 3 bases, and 17 bases lay between the germline ends. CDR1 and CDR2 from the germline V gene are MNHEY and SMNVEV (reference sequence).

J is TRBJ1-5 and V is TRBV21-1; the table's D call of TRBD1 was not tested on the DNA. TRBV21-1 is an annotated pseudogene. The CDR3 contains 15 residues. CDR3 DNA: TGTGCCAGCAGCAAAGTTGGACAGCCCAATCAGCCCCAGCATTTT. Protein sequence: CASSKVGQPNQPQHF.

This chain links TRBV12-3 or TRBV12-4 with TRBJ1-1; 8 nucleotides match TRBD1. After removal of 9 bases from V and 1 base from J, the junction contained 4 bases not matched to a gene. This CDR3 region has 13 residues. The CDR3 loop reads CASTGTGNTEAFF. For the CDR3, the DNA is TGTGCCAGTACCGGGACAGGGAACACTGAAGCTTTCTTT.

The V call is TRBV6-5, the J call TRBJ1-1; 8 bases fit TRBD1. The V gene's germline CDR1 is MNHEY and CDR2 SVGAGI. The CDR3 length is 15 residues. Trimming at V came to 4 bases and at J to 3 bases, leaving 7 bases not matched to a gene. In DNA, the CDR3 is TGTGCCAGCAGTTCGCCAGGGGGCCGGGACACTGAAGCTTTCTTT. This translates into CASSSPGGRDTEAFF.

The chain uses TRBV27 and TRBJ1-1; tentatively, D is TRBD1 (5 bases). The CDR3 loop spans 15 amino acids. CDR1 and CDR2 (germline): MNHEY, SMNVEV (reference sequence). The ends were cut back, 8 bases at V and 4 bases at J, with 20 bases in the middle. The DNA for the CDR3 is TGTGCCAGCCAGCCTTGGGGTCGGGGGGGCACTGAAGCTTTCTTT. It translates to CASQPWGRGGTEAFF.

CDR3 DNA sequence: TGTGCCAGCAGCGCAGCGACAGGGGTTGAAGGCTATGGCTACACCTTC. This gives the protein CASSAATGVEGYGYTF. The chain couples TRBV9 to TRBJ1-2; 8 nucleotides match TRBD1. This CDR3 is 16 amino acids long. The germline CDR1 and CDR2 sequences are SGDLS and YYNGEE. Losses at the gene ends were 3 bases for V and 4 bases for J; bases not matched to a gene: 11.

The chain uses TRBV28 and TRBJ2-3; possibly TRBD1 for D (7 bases). In germline, CDR1 is MDHEN, CDR2 SYDVKM. This CDR3 contains 16 residues. Trimming shortened V by 4 bases and J by 0 bases, and 14 bases separated the two germline ends. In DNA form, the CDR3 reads TGTGCCAGCAGTTCGGCGGGGACAGCGAGCACAGATACGCAGTATTTT. Its translation: CASSSAGTASTDTQYF. The variable domain in full, completed from reference TRBV28 and TRBJ2-3, reads DVKVTQSSRYLVKRTGEKVFLECVQDMDHENMFWYRQDPGLGLRLIYFSYDVKMKEKGDIPEGYSVSREKKERFSLILESASTNQTSMYLCASSSAGTASTDTQYFGPGTRLTVL.

The rearrangement uses TRBV6-5 and TRBJ2-1; maybe TRBD2 (6 bases). CDR1 and CDR2 (germline): MNHEY, SVGAGI. V gave up 6 bases and J gave up 3 bases, with 15 bases separating them. The CDR3 extends over 15 amino acids. The CDR3 sequence: CASRPMRDFYNEQFF. The CDR3 region has the DNA TGTGCCAGCAGACCAATGAGGGACTTCTACAATGAGCAGTTCTTC.